This entry lists 18 T cell receptor beta chains sequenced from one sample in a study of shared clonotypes between healthy human individuals. Clones were sequenced by immunoSEQ multiplex PCR, and TCRdb holds only the in-frame ones, with some missing. The sample lists approximately 2.4 million clones; 90% to 96% were seen once. Material for sequencing was naive CD4+ T cells sorted from blood. Subset given: CD45RA+ positively selected. These receptors all come from a man aged 18 to 29 in good health.

The rearrangement joins TRBV9 to TRBJ2-2; 8 bases fit TRBD2. The CDR3 extends over 13 amino acids. V was clipped by 10 bases and J by 12 bases; unmatched bases: 14. The germline V gene encodes CDR1 SGDLS and CDR2 YYNGEE. The CDR3 DNA is TGTGCCTCCACGGGGGGGAAAACCCCCAAGCTGTTTTTT. Amino acid sequence: CASTGGKTPKLFF.

The V call is TRBV6-1, the J call TRBJ2-7; D is unresolved. This CDR3 is 13 amino acids long. CDR1 MNHNS and CDR2 SASEGT come from the germline V gene. Trimming took off 7 bases at V and 0 bases at J, with 10 bases between the two ends. The CDR3 spells CASTLLNSYEQYF. CDR3 DNA sequence: TGTGCCAGCACTCTCTTGAACTCCTACGAGCAGTACTTC.

The genes are TRBV9 and TRBJ2-1, with D maybe TRBD2 (5 bases). V shed 0 bases and J shed 0 bases, with 16 bases lying between them. CDR1 SGDLS and CDR2 YYNGEE come from the germline V gene. This CDR3 is 18 amino acids long. The DNA for the CDR3 is TGTGCCAGCAGCGTAGAAGGACTTTTTGGGAGCTCCTACAATGAGCAGTTCTTC. The encoded protein is CASSVEGLFGSSYNEQFF.

This sequence joins TRBV29-1 and TRBJ1-1, with 8 bases lining up with TRBD1. CDR3 length: 13 amino acids. Germline V lookup: CDR1 SQVTM, CDR2 ANQGSEA. J gave up 5 bases and V 6 bases, and 8 bases lay outside the gene matches. This CDR3 is CSVLQGARTEAFF. The CDR3 nucleotides are TGCAGCGTCCTCCAGGGGGCGCGGACTGAAGCTTTCTTT.

The chain employs TRBV2 and TRBJ1-3; D gene unclear. Germline-derived CDR1 and CDR2 are SNHLY and FYNNEI. The CDR3 totals 15 residues. Trimming left V 6 bases short and J 0 bases short, with 12 bases between. Here the CDR3 reads CASRTAWGSGNTIYF. As DNA, the CDR3 is TGTGCCAGCAGGACCGCCTGGGGCTCTGGAAACACCATATATTTT.

This sequence joins TRBV10-3 and TRBJ1-1; possibly TRBD1 for D (5 bases). Germline values: CDR1 ENHRY, CDR2 SYGVKD. V lost 6 bases and J lost 1, with 18 bases in between. The CDR3 covers 16 residues. Here the CDR3 DNA reads TGTGCCATCAGGGTGTCGGGGGGAGAGGGGAACACTGAAGCTTTCTTT. Its translation is CAIRVSGGEGNTEAFF.

The V call is TRBV19, the J call TRBJ1-6, with 9 bases lining up with TRBD1. V lost 7 bases to trimming and J lost 7 bases; unmatched junction nucleotides: 8. In germline, CDR1 is LNHDA, CDR2 SQIVND (reference sequence). This CDR3 comprises 15 residues. The CDR3 DNA follows: TGTGCCAGTACCGGGGACAGGGTTTGGAATTCACCCCTCCACTTT. It specifies CASTGDRVWNSPLHF.

The genes are TRBV6-5 and TRBJ1-2, with a possible D match to TRBD1 (5 bases). This CDR3 spans 13 amino acids. The V end lost 7 bases, the J end lost 7 bases, and 16 bases lay between the germline ends. Germline CDR1 reads MNHEY; CDR2 reads SVGAGI. This CDR3 is CASTERGGAGYTF. As DNA, the CDR3 is TGTGCCAGCACTGAACGGGGCGGTGCTGGCTACACCTTC.

Turning to this clone: Other DNA sequences of this sample code for an identical CDR3. The chain couples TRBV5-1 to TRBJ2-7; D perhaps matches TRBD1 (6 bases). The CDR3 has 14 residues. Germline V lookup: CDR1 SGHRS, CDR2 YFSETQ. V was clipped by 2 bases and J by 2 bases, with 11 bases between them. The CDR3 sequence is CASSLTGQTYEQYF. As DNA, the CDR3 is TGCGCCAGCAGCTTAACCGGACAGACCTACGAGCAGTACTTC. The full variable domain, in which reference TRBV5-1 and TRBJ2-7 provide the parts outside the CDR3, is KAGVTQTPRYLIKTRGQQVTLSCSPISGHRSVSWYQQTPGQGLQFLFEYFSETQRNKGNFPGRFSGRQFSNSRSEMNVSTLELGDSALYLCASSLTGQTYEQYFGPGTRLTVT.

The chain combines TRBV30 with TRBJ2-1; D is ambiguous. The V and J ends lost 3 bases and 8 bases respectively, with 8 bases between them. Germline V gene sequence: CDR1 GTSNPN, CDR2 SVGIG (reference sequence). The CDR3 covers 11 residues. The CDR3 region has the DNA TGTGCCTGGAGAGAAAGCCATGAGCAGTTCTTC. This sequence encodes CAWRESHEQFF.

The gene calls are TRBV14 and TRBJ2-2; D may be TRBD2 (6 bases). The V and J ends lost 2 bases and 6 bases respectively, with 22 bases between them. The CDR3 extends over 18 amino acids. Germline V gene sequence: CDR1 SGHDN, CDR2 FVKESK. CDR3 bases: TGTGCCAGCAGCCAACCCTCGGCGGGGATATCCTTGGCCGGGGAGCTGTTTTTT. Amino acid sequence: CASSQPSAGISLAGELFF.

This clone occurred once. The CDR3 reads CASSPAPGELSYNEQFF. Written as DNA, the CDR3 is TGTGCCAGCTCACCCGCCCCGGGGGAATTGTCCTACAATGAGCAGTTCTTC. The rearrangement uses TRBV18 and TRBJ2-1, with D perhaps matching TRBD2 (6 bases). The CDR3 totals 17 residues. V dropped 3 bases and J dropped 1 base, with 16 bases sitting between them. Germline V gene sequence: CDR1 KGHSH, CDR2 LQKENI.

The CDR3 DNA sequence: TGTGCCAGCAGTTTATCCCCGCGGTTAGGGACCGGGGAGCTGTTTTTT. It translates to CASSLSPRLGTGELFF. The genes are TRBV28 and TRBJ2-2, with D uncertain. Germline CDR1 MDHEN, CDR2 SYDVKM. V was cut by 1 base and J by 5 bases, with 14 bases left in between. The CDR3 covers 16 residues. Supplemented by reference TRBV28 and TRBJ2-2, the full variable domain reads DVKVTQSSRYLVKRTGEKVFLECVQDMDHENMFWYRQDPGLGLRLIYFSYDVKMKEKGDIPEGYSVSREKKERFSLILESASTNQTSMYLCASSLSPRLGTGELFFGEGSRLTVL.

The chain combines TRBV5-5 with TRBJ1-2; possible D gene TRBD1, 5 bases. V was clipped by 5 bases and J by 1 base, with 9 bases between them. CDR1 is SGHKS, CDR2 YYEKEE, per germline (reference sequence). CDR3 size: 13 residues. CDR3 sequence: CASSNQGNYGYTF. The CDR3 DNA reads TGTGCCAGCAGTAATCAGGGTAACTATGGCTACACCTTC.

This clone showed up just once. This chain joins TRBV2 and TRBJ2-4; TRBD2 matches 7 bases. V was clipped by 7 bases and J by 5 bases; unmatched bases: 8. The CDR3 runs 14 residues. Germline V gene data show CDR1 as SNHLY and CDR2 as FYNNEI. The chain's CDR3 is CASKVGLNENIQYF. The CDR3 DNA follows: TGTGCCAGCAAGGTGGGACTAAACGAAAACATTCAGTACTTC.

V is TRBV30 and J is TRBJ1-4; 7 bases align to TRBD1. This CDR3 is 13 amino acids long. J gave up 3 bases and V 8 bases, and 6 bases lay outside the gene matches. CDR1 GTSNPN and CDR2 SVGIG come from the germline V gene (reference sequence). CDR3: CAGTQGPNEKLFF. The DNA for the CDR3 is TGTGCCGGCACACAGGGGCCTAATGAAAAACTGTTTTTT. Full variable domain (remainder filled in from reference TRBV30 and TRBJ1-4): SQTIHQWPATLVQPVGSPLSLECTVEGTSNPNLYWYRQAAGRGLQLLFYSVGIGQISSEVPQNLSASRPQDRQFILSSKKLLLSDSGFYLCAGTQGPNEKLFFGSGTQLSVL.

The V gene is TRBV6-1, the J gene TRBJ2-2; either TRBD1 or TRBD2 may supply D (5 bases each). V gave up 1 base and J gave up 4 bases, with 10 bases separating them. Germline V lookup: CDR1 MNHNS, CDR2 SASEGT. The CDR3 runs to 15 residues. The CDR3 nucleotides are TGTGCCAGCAGTGAAGGAGGGGTCGGCACCGGGGAGCTGTTTTTT. It yields the protein CASSEGGVGTGELFF.

The chain carries TRBV6-1 and TRBJ2-5, with D possibly matching TRBD1 (5 bases). In germline, CDR1 is MNHNS, CDR2 SASEGT. V was trimmed by 4 bases and J by 10 bases, leaving 10 bases between them. This CDR3 region has 11 residues. CDR3 nucleotide sequence: TGTGCCAGCAGTGTTACAGGTGGCCAGTACTTC. Translating gives CASSVTGGQYF.